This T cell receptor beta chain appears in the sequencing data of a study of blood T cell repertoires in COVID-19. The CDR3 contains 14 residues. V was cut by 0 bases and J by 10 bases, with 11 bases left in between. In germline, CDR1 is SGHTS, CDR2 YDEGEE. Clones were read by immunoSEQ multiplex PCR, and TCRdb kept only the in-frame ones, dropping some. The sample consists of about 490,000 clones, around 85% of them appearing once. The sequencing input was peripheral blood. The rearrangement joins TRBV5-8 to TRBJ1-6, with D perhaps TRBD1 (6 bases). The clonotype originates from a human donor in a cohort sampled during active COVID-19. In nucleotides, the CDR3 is TGTGCCAGCAGCTTGGTGGACAGCCAGTCACCCCTCCACTTT. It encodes CASSLVDSQSPLHF.